What follows are 24 T cell receptor beta chains derived from one specimen sequenced in a study of blood T cells in healthy people across ages. Using a J-beta primer mix together with a sample-barcoded 5' primer, a second PCR was run for about 6 to 11 cycles. TCRdb re-analysed the 5' RACE reads in MiXCR, keeping a single row per CDR3 protein. The table shows over 1,500,000 distinct CDR3 sequences, with around half occurring only once. The sample taken for sequencing was blood. The receptors originated from a woman aged 40 to 49 in good health.

This clonotype was observed a few times. The genes are TRBV7-2 and TRBJ2-7; weak D call: TRBD2 (5 bases). Germline CDR1 reads SGHTA; CDR2 reads FQGNSA. The germline V and J ends were trimmed by 5 bases and 3 bases, with 11 bases remaining between them. CDR3 length: 13 amino acids. CDR3 amino acids: CASSDVRGYEQYF. CDR3 coding DNA: TGTGCCAGCAGCGATGTCCGGGGCTACGAGCAGTACTTC.

The chain combines TRBV4-1 with TRBJ1-1; 8 nucleotides line up with TRBD1. The CDR3 spans 15 residues. The V segment lost 2 bases and the J segment 5 bases; nucleotides outside the gene matches: 7. Germline CDR1 and CDR2: MGHRA and YSYEKL. The chain's CDR3 is CASSQPPQGGTEAFF. In nucleotides, the CDR3 is TGCGCCAGCAGCCAACCGCCACAGGGGGGGACTGAAGCTTTCTTT.

In this sample, this clonotype turned up a few times. This sequence joins TRBV9 and TRBJ2-3, with TRBD1 identical over 9 bases. The CDR3 runs 20 residues. Per germline, CDR1 SGDLS and CDR2 YYNGEE. V was pared by 4 bases and J by 1 base, with 19 bases of the junction left unmatched. The chain's CDR3 is CASSLATGTGRDSGTDTQYF. CDR3 nucleotide sequence: TGTGCCAGCAGCCTAGCTACCGGGACAGGGAGAGACAGCGGCACAGATACGCAGTATTTT. Full variable domain (outside the CDR3, taken from reference TRBV9 and TRBJ2-3): DSGVTQTPKHLITATGQRVTLRCSPRSGDLSVYWYQQSLDQGLQFLIQYYNGEERAKGNILERFSAQQFPDLHSELNLSSLELGDSALYFCASSLATGTGRDSGTDTQYFGPGTRLTVL.

The chain joins TRBV24-1 to TRBJ1-5, with 9 bases aligning to TRBD1. This CDR3 is built from 16 residues. V gave up 5 bases and J gave up 2 bases; unmatched junction bases: 6. In germline, CDR1 is KGHDR, CDR2 SFDVKD. CDR3 sequence: CATSGPQGAGNQPQHF. DNA for the CDR3: TGTGCCACCAGTGGTCCACAGGGGGCTGGCAATCAGCCCCAGCATTTT.

The V call is TRBV27, the J call TRBJ2-1; no clear D. Germline V gene sequence: CDR1 MNHEY, CDR2 SMNVEV (reference sequence). CDR3 length: 17 amino acids. V was cut by 5 bases and J by 0 bases, with 17 bases left in between. CDR3 residues: CASSPPFSRSSYNEQFF. DNA for the CDR3: TGTGCCAGCAGTCCTCCTTTTTCCAGGAGCTCCTACAATGAGCAGTTCTTC.

This clonotype was counted only a few times. The chain employs TRBV4-2 and TRBJ2-7; the match to TRBD1 covers 7 bases. The last part of the DNA fits TRBJ2-5 better; the J call may be wrong. Germline loops: CDR1 LGHNA, CDR2 YNFKEQ. The CDR3 covers 15 residues. The CDR3 sequence: CASSQDTGAWETQYF. DNA of the CDR3: TGTGCCAGCAGCCAAGATACAGGGGCGTGGGAGACCCAGTACTTC.

CDR3 nucleotides: TGTGCCATCGGTGCTACAGGGAGAGAGACCCAGTTCTTC. It is translated as CAIGATGRETQFF. The chain joins TRBV10-3 to TRBJ2-5; possible D gene TRBD1, 6 bases. Gene TRBJ2-1 matches the end of the DNA better, so the J call may be wrong. This CDR3 contains 13 residues. CDR1 and CDR2 (germline): ENHRY, SYGVKD.

This clonotype showed up just a few times. The genes are TRBV20-1 and TRBJ1-5; TRBD1 matches at 10 bases. J gave up 5 bases and V 1 base, and 2 bases lay outside the gene matches. Germline lookup yields CDR1 DFQATT and CDR2 SNEGSKA (reference sequence). CDR3 length: 14 residues. CDR3 region: CSARGGTGDQPQHF. DNA for the CDR3: TGCAGTGCTAGAGGGGGGACAGGGGATCAGCCCCAGCATTTT.

The V call is TRBV7-8, the J call TRBJ2-2, with TRBD2 identical over 8 bases. Germline assignment: CDR1 SGHVS and CDR2 FQNEAQ. The J segment lost 1 base and the V segment lost 4 bases, leaving 5 bases of the junction unmatched. This CDR3 contains 16 residues. CDR3 sequence (DNA): TGTGCCAGCAGCTGGCGACTAGCGATGAACACCGGGGAGCTGTTTTTT. Residues: CASSWRLAMNTGELFF.

About this clonotype itself: A read error may explain this, as a much larger clone is one base away. This rearrangement joins TRBV7-2 to TRBJ2-7; 8 positions agree with TRBD2. This CDR3 has 13 amino acids. The V gene end was trimmed by 8 bases and the J gene end by 3 bases; junction bases not matched to a gene: 6. Germline V gene data show CDR1 as SGHTA and CDR2 as FQGNSA. The CDR3 sequence is CASGRSGGYEQYF. CDR3 in DNA: TGTGCCAGCGGTCGGAGCGGGGGCTACGAGCAGTACTTC. The whole variable domain, filled in from reference TRBV7-2 and TRBJ2-7, reads GAGVSQSPSNKVTEKGKDVELRCDPISGHTALYWYRQSLGQGLEFLIYFQGNSAPDKSGLPSDRFSAERTGGSVSTLTIQRTQQEDSAVYLCASGRSGGYEQYFGPGTRLTVT.

V usage is TRBV7-2 and J usage is TRBJ1-2, with D possibly matching TRBD1 (5 bases). Germline-derived CDR1 and CDR2 are SGHTA and FQGNSA. CDR3 length: 12 residues. V gave up 5 bases and J gave up 3 bases, with 7 bases separating them. CDR3: CASSKQDYGYTF. As DNA, the CDR3 is TGTGCCAGCAGCAAACAGGACTATGGCTACACCTTC. The full variable domain, completed using reference TRBV7-2 and TRBJ1-2, is GAGVSQSPSNKVTEKGKDVELRCDPISGHTALYWYRQSLGQGLEFLIYFQGNSAPDKSGLPSDRFSAERTGGSVSTLTIQRTQQEDSAVYLCASSKQDYGYTFGSGTRLTVV.

This clonotype occurred a few times. V gene TRBV20-1 combines with J gene TRBJ2-1, with D perhaps TRBD1 or TRBD2 (5 bases each). Trimming left V 1 base short and J 4 bases short, with 11 bases between. CDR1 is DFQATT, CDR2 SNEGSKA, per germline (reference sequence). The CDR3 consists of 14 residues. The CDR3 nucleotides read TGCAGTGCTAGAGTCCAGGGACCTTACAATGAGCAGTTCTTC. Its protein is CSARVQGPYNEQFF.

The rearrangement links TRBV2 to TRBJ2-5; 8 nucleotides match TRBD1. V trimming: 6 bases; J trimming: 5 bases; junction bases outside the gene matches: 11. The length of the CDR3 is 15 residues. Looked up from germline, CDR1 is SNHLY and CDR2 is FYNNEI. The chain's CDR3 is CASSELTGAVETQYF. CDR3 DNA sequence: TGTGCCAGCAGCGAATTGACAGGGGCTGTGGAGACCCAGTACTTC. Full variable domain (outside the CDR3, taken from reference TRBV2 and TRBJ2-5): EPEVTQTPSHQVTQMGQEVILRCVPISNHLYFYWYRQILGQKVEFLVSFYNNEISEKSEIFDDQFSVERPDGSNFTLKIRSTKLEDSAMYFCASSELTGAVETQYFGPGTRLLVL.

This chain joins TRBV6-2 or TRBV6-3 and TRBJ1-5; possible D gene TRBD1, 5 bases. The V end lost 4 bases, the J end lost 1 base, and 17 bases lay between the germline ends. This CDR3 is built from 17 residues. Looked up from germline, CDR1 is MNHEY and CDR2 is SVGEGT. CDR3 region: CASSSWGSTESNQPQHF. In nucleotides, the CDR3 is TGTGCCAGCAGTTCCTGGGGCAGCACAGAGAGCAATCAGCCCCAGCATTTT.

The chain links TRBV27 to TRBJ2-7; 11 bases are shared with TRBD2. Germline trimming cut 5 bases from V and 5 bases from J; bases unmatched to any gene: 5. Germline V gene lookup returns CDR1 MNHEY and CDR2 SMNVEV (reference sequence). The CDR3 length is 14 residues. CDR3 sequence: CASSHGTSGNEQYF. The CDR3 DNA follows: TGTGCCAGCAGTCACGGGACTAGCGGAAACGAGCAGTACTTC.

V and J are TRBV25-1 and TRBJ2-3, with 7 positions matching TRBD2. CDR3 length: 18 amino acids. V trimming: 0 bases; J trimming: 1 base; junction bases outside the gene matches: 10. The germline V gene has CDR1 MGHDK and CDR2 SYGVNS. The CDR3 loop is CASSEYGVGAGRTDTQYF. The DNA for the CDR3 is TGTGCCAGCAGTGAATATGGGGTGGGAGCGGGGCGCACAGATACGCAGTATTTT.

This clonotype showed up just a few times. The V gene is TRBV20-1, the J gene TRBJ2-3; D is unresolved. CDR3 length: 12 amino acids. The V gene's germline CDR1 is DFQATT and CDR2 SNEGSKA (reference sequence). Trimming shortened V by 5 bases and J by 7 bases, and 13 bases separated the two germline ends. The CDR3 protein is CSARLGLHTQYF. The DNA for the CDR3 is TGCAGTGCTCGGTTGGGCTTACATACGCAGTATTTT.

The gene calls are TRBV24-1 and TRBJ1-1, with D uncertain. Germline V CDR1 and CDR2: KGHDR, SFDVKD. The CDR3 is 11 amino acids. Trimming removed 5 bases from V and 7 bases from J, with 7 bases in between. The CDR3 reads CATSALGEAFF. The CDR3 coding sequence is TGTGCCACCAGTGCCCTCGGTGAAGCTTTCTTT.

This chain uses TRBV4-1 with TRBJ2-7, with 13 bases that match TRBD2. The DNA end is more similar to TRBJ2-5, so the J call may be wrong. CDR3 size: 16 residues. CDR1 is MGHRA and CDR2 is YSYEKL in the germline V gene. The CDR3 spells CASTARRTSGGETQYF. The CDR3 DNA reads as TGCGCCAGCACCGCAAGGAGGACTAGCGGGGGAGAGACCCAGTACTTC.

The table lists this clonotype with many counts. The CDR3 loop reads CASSSGQGIGQETQYF. The CDR3 coding sequence is TGCGCCAGCAGCTCGGGACAGGGGATCGGTCAAGAGACCCAGTACTTC. The chain joins TRBV5-1 to TRBJ2-5; 10 nucleotides match TRBD1. J gave up 2 bases and V 3 bases, and 7 bases lay outside the gene matches. The CDR3 sequence is 16 residues long. The germline V gene has CDR1 SGHRS and CDR2 YFSETQ. The full variable domain, its missing parts supplied by reference TRBV5-1 and TRBJ2-5, is KAGVTQTPRYLIKTRGQQVTLSCSPISGHRSVSWYQQTPGQGLQFLFEYFSETQRNKGNFPGRFSGRQFSNSRSEMNVSTLELGDSALYLCASSSGQGIGQETQYFGPGTRLLVL.

The J gene is TRBJ2-5, the V gene TRBV5-1; D may correspond to TRBD1 or TRBD2 (5 bases each). V lost 7 bases to trimming and J lost 2 bases, with 21 bases between them. The CDR3 runs 16 residues. CDR1 is SGHRS and CDR2 is YFSETQ in the germline V gene. CDR3 sequence (DNA): TGCGCCAGCCGACCCTCCACGGACGGGGCACAAGAGACCCAGTACTTC. Its protein is CASRPSTDGAQETQYF.

The chain employs TRBV7-9 and TRBJ2-7; D possibly uses TRBD1 or TRBD2 (5 bases each). The CDR3 consists of 19 residues. V gave up 5 bases and J gave up 1 base, with 27 bases separating them. Germline CDR1 and CDR2: SEHNR and FQNEAQ (reference sequence). The CDR3 spells CASSLYPPGWARGSYEQYF. The CDR3 DNA follows: TGTGCCAGCAGCCTATATCCCCCGGGATGGGCTAGGGGATCCTACGAGCAGTACTTC.

CDR3 DNA: TGTGCCAGCAGGCACGGACAGGGAAACTATGGCTACACCTTC. This encodes CASRHGQGNYGYTF. V and J are TRBV27 and TRBJ1-2, with 8 positions matching TRBD1. V lost 6 bases to trimming and J lost 2 bases; unmatched junction nucleotides: 5. Germline V gene data show CDR1 as MNHEY and CDR2 as SMNVEV (reference sequence). The length of the CDR3 is 14 residues.

This chain uses TRBV7-9 with TRBJ1-1; D remains unclear. The CDR3 contains 13 residues. Germline V CDR1 and CDR2: SEHNR, FQNEAQ (reference sequence). The germline V and J ends were trimmed by 2 bases and 6 bases, with 10 bases remaining between them. CDR3 protein: CASSLSGKAEAFF. The CDR3 region has the DNA TGTGCCAGCAGCTTAAGCGGGAAGGCTGAAGCTTTCTTT.